Listed below are T cell receptor beta chains from one sample, sequenced in a study of cytomegalovirus exposure and HLA in healthy donors. Assay used: immunoSEQ multiplex PCR; TCRdb lists only in-frame clones, some missing. Altogether 120,000 or so clones are present, 88% being singletons, with the ten largest covering around 1.5%. Sequencing input: PBMCs. The source of these receptors is a man aged 30-40 years in good health and CMV-seronegative. Both conserved end residues are trimmed from each CDR3. A D gene is named only where the DNA matches it firmly.

D: TRBD2
V: TRBV30
J: TRBJ2-7
CDR3: AWSALAGAYEQY

D: TRBD1
V: TRBV18
J: TRBJ2-7
CDR3: ASSPEGQGSHEQY

D: -
V: TRBV5-1
J: TRBJ2-3
CDR3: ASSLGLRASSTDTQY

D: TRBD1
V: TRBV11-3
J: TRBJ2-6
CDR3: ASSGGDRVSGANVLT

D: TRBD1
V: TRBV30
J: TRBJ1-3
CDR3: AWREQGAGENTIY

D: TRBD1
V: TRBV5-1
J: TRBJ1-4
CDR3: ASSLTGGRNEKLF

D: TRBD2
V: TRBV11-2
J: TRBJ2-3
CDR3: ASSSPSGRYTDTQY

D: TRBD1
V: TRBV7-8
J: TRBJ2-7
CDR3: ASSDRAYEQY

D: -
V: TRBV4-1
J: TRBJ1-3
CDR3: ASSQFPDSGNTIY

D: TRBD1
V: TRBV6-1
J: TRBJ2-1
CDR3: ASSRQTGVGNEQF

D: TRBD2
V: TRBV28
J: TRBJ2-2
CDR3: ASKGGRTGELF

D: -
V: TRBV7-8
J: TRBJ1-3
CDR3: ASSPGGGSGTIY

D: -
V: TRBV5-4
J: TRBJ1-1
CDR3: ASSLESRVNTEAF

D: -
V: TRBV15
J: TRBJ2-7
CDR3: ATSRDWGRPTHMPYEQY

D: TRBD1
V: TRBV18
J: TRBJ1-2
CDR3: ASSPLDRVEIVDGYT

D: -
V: TRBV30
J: TRBJ1-1
CDR3: AWAPKKTGMNTEAF

D: -
V: TRBV5-1
J: TRBJ2-7
CDR3: ASSLVLDEEQY

D: -
V: TRBV29-1
J: TRBJ2-7
CDR3: SVGENYEQY

D: TRBD1
V: TRBV6-1
J: TRBJ2-7
CDR3: ASSDIFQGDSYEQY

D: -
V: TRBV30
J: TRBJ2-7
CDR3: AWSLVDGSAYEQY

D: -
V: TRBV19
J: TRBJ1-5
CDR3: ASSIPLPHQPQH

D: -
V: TRBV19
J: TRBJ2-7
CDR3: ATGLTSYEQY

D: TRBD2
V: TRBV6-1
J: TRBJ2-1
CDR3: ASSDLLAGDHNEQF

D: -
V: TRBV2
J: TRBJ1-6
CDR3: ASSESGGSLNSPLH

D: TRBD1
V: TRBV7-2
J: TRBJ2-7
CDR3: ASSLRGGDRVFEQY

D: TRBD1
V: TRBV30
J: TRBJ1-4
CDR3: AWSVRDRVQEKLF

D: TRBD2
V: TRBV11-2
J: TRBJ2-2
CDR3: ASRLLGGGTGELF

D: -
V: TRBV18
J: TRBJ1-2
CDR3: ASSPSWGDGYT

D: TRBD1
V: TRBV2
J: TRBJ1-3
CDR3: ASSVGTDGNTIY

D: -
V: TRBV5-1
J: TRBJ1-1
CDR3: ASSPDKGYTEAF

D: TRBD2
V: TRBV4-1
J: TRBJ2-3
CDR3: ASSQVAGGAQDTQY

D: TRBD2
V: TRBV10-2
J: TRBJ2-7
CDR3: ASSVTSGTFYEQY

D: -
V: TRBV30
J: TRBJ1-3
CDR3: AWNRDTYSGNTIY

D: TRBD2
V: TRBV11-2
J: TRBJ2-2
CDR3: ASSQTTSGRPTGELF

D: TRBD1
V: TRBV7-9
J: TRBJ1-2
CDR3: ASSLQGAVGYT

D: -
V: TRBV7-9
J: TRBJ1-4
CDR3: ASSLGRAYEKLF